Shown below are 10 T cell receptor beta chains from a single sample sequenced in a study of CD8 T cells in ankylosing spondylitis. One entry per CDR3 protein, called by TCRdb with MiXCR from the 5' RACE reads. The table has about 220,000 distinct CDR3 sequences, more than 9% seen once; the top ten hold about 19%. Sequencing was performed on blood, either unsorted or a sorted T cell fraction (not recorded which). The receptor source for this set is a male donor with ankylosing spondylitis or in good health (not recorded which).

This clonotype was detected a few times. This chain links TRBV9 with TRBJ2-5; either TRBD1 or TRBD2 may fit D (5 bases each). This CDR3 comprises 13 residues. V lost 6 bases to trimming and J lost 2 bases, with 11 bases between them. The germline V gene has CDR1 SGDLS and CDR2 YYNGEE. The CDR3 loop reads CASNRGDQETQYF. In DNA, the CDR3 is TGTGCCAGCAACCGGGGCGATCAAGAGACCCAGTACTTC.

This clonotype was recorded at least ten times. The chain couples TRBV9 to TRBJ1-1, with 8 bases lining up with TRBD1. The CDR3 is made up of 16 amino acids. The J segment lost 1 base and the V segment lost 3 bases, leaving 8 bases of the junction unmatched. In germline, CDR1 is SGDLS, CDR2 YYNGEE. The CDR3 coding sequence is TGTGCCAGCAGCGACCTTAAGACAGGGGCGAACACTGAAGCTTTCTTT. Its protein is CASSDLKTGANTEAFF.

This clonotype was seen at least ten times. The J gene is TRBJ2-3, the V gene TRBV20-1, with 10 nucleotides matching TRBD2. Trimming cost V 5 bases and J 0 bases; bases outside gene matches: 5. Germline V gene lookup returns CDR1 DFQATT and CDR2 SNEGSKA (reference sequence). The CDR3 totals 15 residues. CDR3: CSAQLAGLSTDTQYF. The CDR3 DNA follows: TGCAGTGCTCAACTAGCGGGGTTGAGCACAGATACGCAGTATTTT.

This clonotype has a count of ten or more. The V and J genes are TRBV5-1 and TRBJ2-7, with TRBD1 identical over 9 bases. The CDR3 contains 15 residues. The ends lost 0 bases at V and 5 bases at J; junction bases unmatched: 6. Germline loops: CDR1 SGHRS, CDR2 YFSETQ. For the CDR3, the DNA is TGCGCCAGCAGCTTGGAAAGGACAGGGGAAGACGAGCAGTACTTC. This codes for CASSLERTGEDEQYF.

This clonotype was seen at least ten times. The V call is TRBV20-1, the J call TRBJ1-1; D not resolved. CDR1 and CDR2 (germline): DFQATT, SNEGSKA (reference sequence). The CDR3 runs to 10 residues. Between the trimmed V and J ends, which lost 3 bases and 11 bases, there was a span of 10 bases. In nucleotides, the CDR3 is TGCAGTGCTAGTTTCATAGGGGCTTTCTTT. This gives the protein CSASFIGAFF.

This clonotype was seen only a few times. The chain has TRBV7-2 and TRBJ2-2; 10 bases are a match to TRBD1. The CDR3 totals 15 residues. Germline V CDR1 and CDR2: SGHTA, FQGNSA. The J segment lost 7 bases and the V segment lost 7 bases, leaving 9 bases of the junction unmatched. The CDR3 nucleotides are TGTGCCAGCAACATAGACAGGGGGCGCATCGGGGAGCTGTTTTTT. This gives the protein CASNIDRGRIGELFF.

This clonotype was seen many times. This chain's CDR3 is CASSLSQAGASQPQHF. CDR3 bases: TGTGCCAGCAGCTTATCCCAGGCAGGGGCCTCCCAGCCCCAGCATTTT. The chain combines TRBV7-9 with TRBJ1-5, with a tentative D call TRBD1 (6 bases). This CDR3 has 16 amino acids. The germline V gene has CDR1 SEHNR and CDR2 FQNEAQ (reference sequence). Trimming pared 2 bases from V and 7 bases from J, leaving 18 bases between.

The rearrangement uses TRBV7-9 and TRBJ1-4; D perhaps matches TRBD1 (6 bases). From germline, CDR1 is SEHNR and CDR2 FQNEAQ (reference sequence). The CDR3 runs to 14 residues. Between the trimmed V and J ends, which lost 1 base and 7 bases, there was a span of 10 bases. The CDR3 DNA follows: TGTGCCAGCAGCTTAGAGCAGGGGCGTGAAAAACTGTTTTTT. It codes for CASSLEQGREKLFF.

This clonotype was seen repeatedly, ten times or more. Here the CDR3 DNA reads TGCGCCACACGTGGACAGCCAATAAACACCGGGGAGCTGTTTTTT. This translates into CATRGQPINTGELFF. The chain joins TRBV5-1 to TRBJ2-2; D might be TRBD1 (6 bases). The CDR3 has 15 residues. CDR1 is SGHRS, CDR2 YFSETQ, per germline. Trimming took 9 bases from V and 2 from J, leaving 17 bases between them.

With regard to this clonotype: Given a much more abundant clone one base away, this may be a read error. This chain uses TRBV3-1 with TRBJ1-2; D unclear. Per the germline V gene, CDR1 is LGHDT and CDR2 is YNNKEL (reference sequence). CDR3 length: 15 amino acids. The DNA for the CDR3 is TGTGCCAGCAGCCAAGCCGCCTACGGTTCCTATGGCGACACCTTC. Translating it yields CASSQAAYGSYGDTF.